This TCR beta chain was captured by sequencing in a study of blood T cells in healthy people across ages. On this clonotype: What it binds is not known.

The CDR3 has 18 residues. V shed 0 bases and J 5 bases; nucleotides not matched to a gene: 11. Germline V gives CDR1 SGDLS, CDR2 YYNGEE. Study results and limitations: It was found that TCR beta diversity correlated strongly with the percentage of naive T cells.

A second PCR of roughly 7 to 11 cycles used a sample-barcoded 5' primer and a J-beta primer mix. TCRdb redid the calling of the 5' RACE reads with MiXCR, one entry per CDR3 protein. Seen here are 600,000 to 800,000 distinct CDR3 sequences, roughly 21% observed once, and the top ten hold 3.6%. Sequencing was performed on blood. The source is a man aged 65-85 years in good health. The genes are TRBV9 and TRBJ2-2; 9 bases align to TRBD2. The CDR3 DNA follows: TGTGCCAGCAGCGTAGAATCCCGGGGACTAGCCGTTACCGGGGAGCTGTTTTTT. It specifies CASSVESRGLAVTGELFF. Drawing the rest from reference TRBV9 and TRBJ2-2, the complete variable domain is DSGVTQTPKHLITATGQRVTLRCSPRSGDLSVYWYQQSLDQGLQFLIQYYNGEERAKGNILERFSAQQFPDLHSELNLSSLELGDSALYFCASSVESRGLAVTGELFFGEGSRLTVL.